This T cell receptor (beta chain) originates from a study of T cells after yellow fever vaccination. This clonotype turned up a few times. From the 5' RACE reads, TCRdb called clonotypes with MiXCR, one entry per CDR3 protein. The top ten clones hold less than 3.5% of a sample with 200,000 to 250,000 distinct CDR3 sequences, 3% to 3.5% of them seen once. The ends lost 6 bases at V and 0 bases at J; junction bases unmatched: 10. This CDR3 is built from 20 residues. Germline V gives CDR1 ENHRY, CDR2 SYGVKD. The specimen comprised CD4+ T cells sorted from PBMCs, sampled 10 days after the yellow fever booster vaccination. The receptor's source is a man aged 18 to 29 who received the YFV17D yellow fever vaccine. The chain employs TRBV10-3 and TRBJ2-6; 14 bases align to TRBD2. The CDR3 sequence: CAIRTGTSGGFGSGANVLTF. The DNA of the CDR3 is TGTGCCATCAGGACCGGGACTAGCGGGGGATTCGGCTCTGGGGCCAACGTCCTGACTTTC.